Shown below are 10 T cell receptor beta chains from a single sample sequenced in a study of cytomegalovirus exposure and HLA in healthy donors. The primer mix had 60 Vbeta and 13 Jbeta primers. Measured with immunoSEQ multiplex PCR; TCRdb has only the in-frame clones, and not every one. The sample lists roughly 150,000 clones; around 75% were seen once. Sequencing was performed on PBMCs. The source of these receptors is a man between 18 and 29 years old in good health and CMV-seropositive.

Of note for this clone: The same CDR3 also results from other DNA sequences found in this sample. The J gene is TRBJ2-4, the V gene TRBV28; D may be TRBD2 (6 bases). Germline CDR1 reads MDHEN; CDR2 reads SYDVKM. The CDR3 runs 19 residues. V was shortened by 2 bases and J by 1 base, with 21 bases between the two germline ends. Here the CDR3 reads CASSLVPSANPGAKNIQYF. CDR3 nucleotide sequence: TGTGCCAGCAGTTTAGTACCTAGCGCAAACCCTGGGGCCAAAAACATTCAGTACTTC.

This sequence joins TRBV5-6 and TRBJ2-7; maybe TRBD1 (6 bases). CDR1 is SGHDT and CDR2 is YYEEEE in the germline V gene. V dropped 6 bases and J dropped 2 bases, with 15 bases sitting between them. The CDR3 spans 14 residues. In DNA, the CDR3 is TGTGCCAGCATCTCCCAGGGGACCACCTACGAGCAGTACTTC. Translation: CASISQGTTYEQYF.

The chain links TRBV6-6 to TRBJ1-1; 10 nucleotides agree with TRBD1. This CDR3 region has 16 residues. The germline gives CDR1 MNHNY, CDR2 SVGAGI (reference sequence). The V gene end was trimmed by 5 bases and the J gene end by 1 base; junction bases not matched to a gene: 7. CDR3: CASSRGQGLTNTEAFF. CDR3 DNA sequence: TGTGCCAGCAGTAGGGGACAGGGGCTGACGAACACTGAAGCTTTCTTT.

This chain uses TRBV4-1 with TRBJ2-7, with TRBD1 identical over 9 bases. From germline, CDR1 is MGHRA and CDR2 YSYEKL. Germline trimming cut 4 bases from V and 6 bases from J; bases unmatched to any gene: 10. The CDR3 spans 15 residues. The DNA of the CDR3 is TGCGCCAGCAGCCCAACCTATGGACAGGGGCTCGAGCAGTACTTC. It translates to CASSPTYGQGLEQYF.

V gene TRBV5-1 combines with J gene TRBJ2-3, with TRBD1 matching over 7 bases. The CDR3 is made up of 14 amino acids. Germline V lookup: CDR1 SGHRS, CDR2 YFSETQ. Unmatched junction bases numbered 5, after V lost 1 base and J lost 6 bases. The CDR3, as DNA: TGCGCCAGCAGCTTGTCAACAGGGGTGGATACGCAGTATTTT. This codes for CASSLSTGVDTQYF.

The V and J genes are TRBV5-1 and TRBJ1-2; TRBD1 might be the D (6 bases). The CDR3 contains 13 residues. With 1 base removed from V and 7 bases from J, the gap between germline ends came to 11 bases. Germline values: CDR1 SGHRS, CDR2 YFSETQ. CDR3 DNA sequence: TGCGCCAGCAGCTTGCCAGGGGTGACTGGCTACACCTTC. Residues: CASSLPGVTGYTF.

The chain employs TRBV11-2 and TRBJ2-1; 7 positions match TRBD1. Germline-derived CDR1 and CDR2 are SGHAT and FQNNGV. The ends lost 5 bases at V and 4 bases at J; junction bases unmatched: 8. The CDR3 extends over 15 amino acids. The CDR3 coding sequence is TGTGCCAGCAGCCCAAAGGGACAGCAATACAATGAGCAGTTCTTC. Translating it yields CASSPKGQQYNEQFF.

V and J are TRBV28 and TRBJ1-5, with D perhaps matching TRBD1 (5 bases). In germline, CDR1 is MDHEN, CDR2 SYDVKM. Trimming took 8 bases from V and 8 from J, leaving 13 bases between them. The CDR3 consists of 12 residues. DNA for the CDR3: TGTGCCAGCTCCACTGCGGGGGAGCCCCAGCATTTT. Translated: CASSTAGEPQHF.

This chain links TRBV30 with TRBJ1-5; 10 positions match TRBD1. V trimming: 2 bases; J trimming: 0 bases; junction bases outside the gene matches: 4. The CDR3 contains 16 residues. Germline loops: CDR1 GTSNPN, CDR2 SVGIG (reference sequence). The CDR3 DNA is TGTGCCTGGAGTCCCGGACAGGGGGATAGCAATCAGCCCCAGCATTTT. Residues: CAWSPGQGDSNQPQHF.

V and J are TRBV9 and TRBJ1-1, with D maybe TRBD1 (5 bases). Trimming removed 3 bases from V and 5 bases from J, with 11 bases in between. This CDR3 is 13 amino acids long. Germline CDR1 and CDR2: SGDLS and YYNGEE. The CDR3 sequence is CASSGQKGTEAFF. CDR3 DNA: TGTGCCAGCAGCGGACAAAAGGGGACTGAAGCTTTCTTT.